This TCR beta chain was captured in a study of OX40 agonist ivuxolimab in advanced cancers. Produced via immunoSEQ multiplex PCR; TCRdb's table is partial and in-frame only. The sample holds roughly 110,000 clones, roughly nine tenths seen once. The germline V gene has CDR1 LNHDA and CDR2 SQIVND (reference sequence). The CDR3 runs 12 residues. Trimming removed 6 bases at V and 4 bases at J, with 7 bases between. The material sequenced was CD4+ or CD8+ T cells sorted from blood, taken in a trial of the OX40 agonist ivuxolimab. This clonotype was sampled from an adult with an advanced solid tumor such as melanoma, head and neck, liver or kidney cancer. This rearrangement joins TRBV19 to TRBJ1-5; D is ambiguous. The CDR3 here is CASRGNNQPQHF. CDR3 in DNA: TGTGCCAGTAGGGGAAATAATCAGCCCCAGCATTTT. Full variable domain (rest looked up from reference TRBV19 and TRBJ1-5): DGGITQSPKYLFRKEGQNVTLSCEQNLNHDAMYWYRQDPGQGLRLIYYSQIVNDFQKGDIAEGYSVSREKKESFPLTVTSAQKNPTAFYLCASRGNNQPQHFGDGTRLSIL.